This TCR beta chain was documented in a study of immune heterogeneity within non-small cell lung tumors. The overall study: The composition of the tumors was several squamous cell carcinomas, nine to eleven non-squamous carcinomas and 1 not otherwise specified.

A multiplex PCR containing 32 V primers and 13 J primers was used to amplify TCR beta CDR3. TCRdb used MiXCR to reprocess the multiplex PCR reads, holding one entry per CDR3 protein. Of over 3,500 distinct CDR3 sequences listed, about a fifth were seen once; the top ten hold almost 8.5%. The study's findings and limits: Tumor sites in a patient shared identical dominant CDR3 beta clonotypes and also carried site-unique high-frequency clones. Local T-cell clonality tracked moderately but significantly with local tumor mutational burden, giving an R of roughly 0.33. Individual patients largely had distinct high-frequency T-cell receptor beta clonotypes from one another.

For each sample, template was 600 ng of bulk tumor genomic DNA. Each primary tumor yielded several biopsies, collected far apart from one another at surgery. Curative surgery was performed on patients who had untreated, newly diagnosed non-small cell lung cancer. Of note for this clonotype: Its antigen is unidentified. This may be a read error: a much more frequent sequence differs by one nucleotide.

Germline-derived CDR1 and CDR2 are SGDLS and YYNGEE. The CDR3 loop spans 13 amino acids. The ends were cut back, 4 bases at V and 3 bases at J, with 11 bases in the middle. The V call is TRBV9, the J call TRBJ2-7; unclear D gene. Sequencing was performed on lung tumor tissue. This receptor was identified in a man between 70 and 80 years old with non-small cell lung cancer. The CDR3 reads CASSCPPRYEQYF. The CDR3 DNA reads TGTGCCAGCAGCTGCCCCCCCCGCTACGAGCAGTACTTC.